A single T cell receptor (beta chain) is shown here with its context. No antigen is known for it. Between the trimmed V and J ends, which lost 4 bases and 0 bases, there was a span of 12 bases. The CDR3 covers 15 residues. Germline values: CDR1 SNHLY, CDR2 FYNNEI. These data belong to a study of cytomegalovirus exposure and HLA in healthy donors. PCR was performed using 60 Vbeta and 13 Jbeta primers. The repertoire was sequenced with immunoSEQ multiplex PCR; TCRdb's copy has only in-frame clones and lacks some. Counted here are 120,000 to 150,000 clones, over 60% occurring once; the ten biggest clones make up 6.8%. The study, taken as a whole, reports: The study labeled 150 or so TCR beta chains cytomegalovirus-associated. When a later analysis was performed, an Asian-associated ancestry cluster reportedly had fewer N-insertions than the approximately 680-donor mean.

Sampled while nominally healthy, donors likely had unrecorded immune exposures. The sequenced sample was PBMCs. The genes are TRBV2 and TRBJ2-5; possible D gene TRBD2, 6 bases. The sequence derives from a man in his forties in good health and CMV-seropositive. In DNA form, the CDR3 reads TGTGCCAGCAGTGGGCCGGGACTCTACCAAGAGACCCAGTACTTC. Its translation is CASSGPGLYQETQYF.